These 7 T cell receptor beta chains were sequenced from one sample in a study of blood T cell repertoires in COVID-19. Here immunoSEQ multiplex PCR was the method, and the copy in TCRdb shows in-frame clones only, minus some. The sample yields 470,000 or so clones, about 89% seen once. Sample: peripheral blood. These receptors originate from a woman between 25 and 40 years old with acute or convalescent COVID-19.

CDR3 nucleotides: TGTGCCAGCAGTTATTTGAGGGACACCGGGGAGCTGTTTTTT. Protein sequence: CASSYLRDTGELFF. The chain recombines TRBV6-2 or TRBV6-3 with TRBJ2-2, with D perhaps TRBD2 (5 bases). Germline lookup yields CDR1 MNHEY and CDR2 SVGEGT. V gave up 3 bases and J gave up 3 bases, with 8 bases separating them. The CDR3 covers 14 residues.

The chain is built from TRBV5-1 and TRBJ1-5, with TRBD1 matching 9 bases. Trimming cost V 4 bases and J 2 bases; bases outside gene matches: 7. Per germline, CDR1 SGHRS and CDR2 YFSETQ. This CDR3 has 16 amino acids. This chain's CDR3 is CASSPGTGMGNQPQHF. CDR3 nucleotide sequence: TGCGCCAGCAGCCCGGGGACAGGGATGGGCAATCAGCCCCAGCATTTT.

This chain's CDR3 is CASTGDGGELFF. For the CDR3, the DNA is TGCGCCAGCACGGGGGATGGCGGGGAGCTGTTTTTT. V and J are TRBV5-1 and TRBJ2-2, with a possible D match to TRBD2 (6 bases). Germline assignment: CDR1 SGHRS and CDR2 YFSETQ. This CDR3 is 12 amino acids long. Trimming took 6 bases from V and 7 from J, leaving 10 bases between them.

The chain uses TRBV19 and TRBJ2-3, with TRBD1 matching 8 bases. CDR1 and CDR2 from the germline V gene are LNHDA and SQIVND (reference sequence). The CDR3 consists of 16 residues. V shed 5 bases and J 4 bases; nucleotides not matched to a gene: 11. The chain's CDR3 is CASSHLGQGEADTQYF. In DNA form, the CDR3 reads TGTGCCAGTAGTCACTTAGGACAGGGTGAGGCAGATACGCAGTATTTT.

V and J are TRBV6-2 or TRBV6-3 and TRBJ2-5; TRBD1 is a possible D gene (5 bases). The CDR3 spans 14 residues. The germline V gene has CDR1 MNHEY and CDR2 SVGEGT. V lost 6 bases and J lost 5, with 16 bases in between. CDR3 sequence reads: CASSTPQGRETQYF. CDR3 nucleotides: TGTGCCAGCAGCACTCCTCAGGGTCGCGAGACCCAGTACTTC.

The genes are TRBV18 and TRBJ1-1; weak D call: TRBD1 (5 bases). Deletions cut 4 bases from V and 1 base from J, with 16 bases between. Germline values: CDR1 KGHSH, CDR2 LQKENI. The CDR3 runs to 16 residues. The CDR3 region has the DNA TGTGCCAGCTCACAGGGCTGGGGAGGGGAGAACACTGAAGCTTTCTTT. Its protein product is CASSQGWGGENTEAFF.

The rearrangement links TRBV12-3 or TRBV12-4 to TRBJ1-1; D uncertain. V lost 5 bases and J lost 5, with 6 bases in between. This CDR3 comprises 11 residues. The CDR3 coding sequence is TGTGCCAGCAGTCCGGGGACTGAAGCTTTCTTT. Translation: CASSPGTEAFF.